Listed below are T cell receptor beta chains from one sample, sequenced in a study of regulatory T cells in long-lasting Graves disease. TCRdb recomputed calls from the multiplex PCR reads with MiXCR, one row per CDR3 protein. The sample has 250,000 to 300,000 distinct CDR3 sequences, around 23% seen once. Specimen: peripheral blood mononuclear cells (PBMCs), collected when the disease was refractory, from a patient treated with antithyroid drugs. All receptors derive from a female donor with Graves disease. CDR3s include the opening cysteine and the closing phenylalanine or tryptophan. D genes are given only for firm matches. Only part of the rows carry a size: once, few, many, or a class if the clone is expanded.

clone_size | j_call | v_call | d_call | cdr3_aa | cdr3_nt
many | TRBJ2-5 | TRBV18 | - | CASSREAETQYF | TGTGCCAGCTCACGGGAGGCGGAGACCCAGTACTTC
- | TRBJ1-4 | TRBV4-3 | - | CASSQDNTYSEKLFF | TGCGCCAGCAGCCAAGATAACACCTACTCTGAAAAACTGTTTTTT
many | TRBJ2-5 | TRBV20-1 | - | CSARAPQGSQETQYF | TGCAGTGCTAGAGCACCTCAGGGAAGCCAAGAGACCCAGTACTTC
- | TRBJ2-6 | TRBV6-1 | - | CASLPTNYLLPGANVLTF | TGTGCCAGCCTCCCGACTAATTATTTGCTTCCTGGGGCCAACGTCCTGACTTTC
- | TRBJ1-1 | TRBV11-2 | - | CASSSNMVGNTEAFF | TGTGCCAGCAGCTCCAACATGGTCGGGAACACTGAAGCTTTCTTT
- | TRBJ2-7 | TRBV20-1 | TRBD1 | CSATTGGTYEQYF | TGCAGTGCTACCACAGGGGGTACGTACGAGCAGTACTTC
- | TRBJ2-2 | TRBV11-2 | - | CASSFRSTPTGELFF | TGTGCCAGCAGCTTTCGTTCCACACCCACCGGGGAGCTGTTTTTT
- | TRBJ2-3 | TRBV20-1 | TRBD2 | CSAWRSGTSGRTDTQYF | TGCAGTGCTTGGAGGTCCGGGACTAGCGGGAGGACAGATACGCAGTATTTT
- | TRBJ2-5 | TRBV11-2 | TRBD2 | CASSLLGLAGASETQYF | TGTGCCAGCAGCTTACTGGGACTAGCGGGGGCAAGTGAGACCCAGTACTTC
- | TRBJ1-1 | TRBV5-1 | - | CASSLGGRISTEAFF | TGCGCCAGCAGCTTGGGGGGGAGGATAAGTACTGAAGCTTTCTTT
- | TRBJ2-2 | TRBV28 | TRBD1 | CASSSVWTGDTGEPFF | TGTGCCAGCAGTTCCGTCTGGACAGGAGACACCGGGGAGCCGTTTTTT